The 30 T cell receptor beta chains reported below all come from one sample, sequenced in a study of blood T cell repertoires in COVID-19. Clones were read by immunoSEQ multiplex PCR, and TCRdb kept only the in-frame ones, dropping some. The sample lists approximately 140,000 clones; 85% to 90% were seen once. The sample consisted of peripheral blood. These receptors were obtained from a human donor in a cohort sampled during active COVID-19.

The V and J genes are TRBV28 and TRBJ2-2; D is unclear. The V end lost 3 bases, the J end lost 6 bases, and 11 bases lay between the germline ends. From germline, CDR1 is MDHEN and CDR2 SYDVKM. The CDR3 contains 14 residues. Written as DNA, the CDR3 is TGTGCCAGCAGTTTCGTATTACTTTCCGGGGAGCTGTTTTTT. This encodes CASSFVLLSGELFF.

The rearrangement links TRBV5-5 to TRBJ2-1; 7 nucleotides match TRBD2. J gave up 4 bases and V 4 bases, and 11 bases lay outside the gene matches. The CDR3 has 16 amino acids. CDR1 is SGHKS, CDR2 YYEKEE, per germline (reference sequence). CDR3 in amino acids: CASSQYEAGYYNEQFF. For the CDR3, the DNA is TGTGCCAGCAGCCAGTACGAAGCGGGATATTACAATGAGCAGTTCTTC.

The CDR3 here is CASSPQKAGGMGEQYF. The DNA of the CDR3 is TGTGCCAGCAGTCCCCAAAAAGCGGGAGGAATGGGGGAGCAGTACTTC. V and J are TRBV6-6 and TRBJ2-7; 9 nucleotides agree with TRBD2. V dropped 5 bases and J dropped 7; count of bases not matched to a gene: 15. The CDR3 is 16 residues long. The germline CDR1 and CDR2 sequences are MNHNY and SVGAGI (reference sequence).

This chain links TRBV11-2 with TRBJ2-2; TRBD2 is a possible D gene (8 bases). Trimming removed 4 bases at V and 5 bases at J, with 14 bases between. CDR1 and CDR2 (germline): SGHAT, FQNNGV. CDR3 length: 15 residues. In nucleotides, the CDR3 is TGTGCCAGCAGCTACAGGGGCGGGGGGACCGGGGAGCTGTTTTTT. Protein: CASSYRGGGTGELFF.

The rearrangement uses TRBV9 and TRBJ2-6, with D possibly being TRBD1 (6 bases). In germline, CDR1 is SGDLS, CDR2 YYNGEE. The CDR3 is 19 residues long. The germline V and J ends were trimmed by 4 bases and 0 bases, with 20 bases remaining between them. Written as DNA, the CDR3 is TGTGCCAGCAGCACCTCTCTCGGGACACCTTACTCTGGGGCCAACGTCCTGACTTTC. Protein product: CASSTSLGTPYSGANVLTF.

The chain links TRBV12-3 or TRBV12-4 to TRBJ2-3; D possibly corresponds to TRBD1 (6 bases). This CDR3 is built from 11 residues. CDR3 in amino acids: CAYRTADTQYF. As DNA, the CDR3 is TGTGCTTATCGGACAGCAGATACGCAGTATTTT.

By share, this clone ranks as medium-sized. The chain is built from TRBV15 and TRBJ2-1; 9 nucleotides agree with TRBD2. Germline V gene lookup returns CDR1 LNHNV and CDR2 YYDKDF (reference sequence). The junction had 11 bases not matched to a gene; V was cut back by 2 bases and J by 6 bases. This CDR3 is built from 17 residues. The CDR3 reads CATSRRLGGGGANEQFF. Here the CDR3 DNA reads TGTGCCACCAGCAGACGCCTCGGAGGCGGGGGGGCCAATGAGCAGTTCTTC.

The CDR3 DNA follows: TGCGCCAGCAGCCCTCGGGGGATAGGTTACCCCTCGAACACCGGGGAGCTGTTTTTT. Protein sequence: CASSPRGIGYPSNTGELFF. The rearrangement uses TRBV5-1 and TRBJ2-2; D is perhaps TRBD2 (6 bases). Germline loops: CDR1 SGHRS, CDR2 YFSETQ. The CDR3 contains 19 residues. Between the trimmed V and J ends, which lost 4 bases and 0 bases, there was a span of 22 bases.

Only one count was recorded for this clone. This chain uses TRBV18 with TRBJ2-5; TRBD2 might be the D (5 bases). Germline lookup yields CDR1 KGHSH and CDR2 LQKENI. The CDR3 is made up of 13 amino acids. V lost 0 bases and J lost 5, with 7 bases in between. The CDR3 protein is CASSPPTGETQYF. In nucleotides, the CDR3 is TGTGCCAGCTCACCACCGACGGGGGAGACCCAGTACTTC. Based on the CDR3 plus reference TRBV18 and TRBJ2-5, the full variable domain is NAGVMQNPRHLVRRRGQEARLRCSPMKGHSHVYWYRQLPEEGLKFMVYLQKENIIDESGMPKERFSAEFPKEGPSILRIQQVVRGDSAAYFCASSPPTGETQYFGPGTRLLVL.

The chain recombines TRBV28 with TRBJ1-1, with a weak D call TRBD1 (5 bases). V was cut by 5 bases and J by 0 bases, with 10 bases left in between. Germline lookup yields CDR1 MDHEN and CDR2 SYDVKM. The CDR3 covers 14 residues. DNA for the CDR3: TGTGCCAGCAGTCAACAGGTCATGAACACTGAAGCTTTCTTT. This codes for CASSQQVMNTEAFF.

The chain is built from TRBV7-9 and TRBJ2-7; TRBD1 matches 9 bases. The V segment lost 6 bases and the J segment 1 base; nucleotides outside the gene matches: 4. Germline CDR1 SEHNR, CDR2 FQNEAQ (reference sequence). The CDR3 consists of 14 residues. As DNA, the CDR3 is TGTGCCAGCAGTCGGACAGGGGAATCCTACGAGCAGTACTTC. Translating it yields CASSRTGESYEQYF.

The V gene is TRBV6-4, the J gene TRBJ1-2, with a possible D match to TRBD1 (6 bases). Germline values: CDR1 MRHNA, CDR2 SNTAGT. The CDR3 totals 15 residues. V lost 2 bases and J lost 4, with 14 bases in between. CDR3 protein: CASSDPLRGGYGYTF. The CDR3 DNA reads as TGTGCCAGCAGTGACCCCTTGAGGGGGGGCTATGGCTACACCTTC.

V is TRBV11-3 and J is TRBJ2-1; D is unresolved. Germline V gene data show CDR1 as SGHNT and CDR2 as YENEEA. The CDR3 sequence is 13 residues long. V was shortened by 2 bases and J by 3 bases, with 5 bases between the two germline ends. The CDR3 bases are TGTGCCAGCAGCTTATATAACTACAATGAGCAGTTCTTC. Residues: CASSLYNYNEQFF.

Only a few counts were recorded for this clone. The chain recombines TRBV5-4 with TRBJ2-3; a weak D match, TRBD2 (5 bases). V was pared by 0 bases and J by 0 bases, with 5 bases between. CDR1 is SGHNT, CDR2 YYREEE, per germline (reference sequence). The CDR3 spans 14 residues. The CDR3 region is CASSLGTSTDTQYF. The CDR3 bases are TGTGCCAGCAGCTTGGGGACTAGCACAGATACGCAGTATTTT.

This chain uses TRBV7-2 with TRBJ1-2, with 7 bases lining up with TRBD1. The CDR3 runs 14 residues. CDR1 and CDR2 (germline): SGHTA, FQGNSA. Trimming removed 7 bases from V and 8 bases from J; junction bases left unmatched: 13. The chain's CDR3 is CASNPGQEAGGYTF. The CDR3 coding sequence is TGTGCCAGCAACCCTGGACAGGAGGCAGGAGGCTACACCTTC.

This clone was found a few times. The chain is built from TRBV2 and TRBJ1-2, with 10 bases aligning to TRBD1. This CDR3 is 15 amino acids long. Germline CDR1 and CDR2: SNHLY and FYNNEI. The V and J ends lost 8 bases and 6 bases, in that order; junction bases with no gene match: 12. The CDR3 DNA follows: TGTGCCAGCCGCCGGGACAGGGGCTCCTTGGATGGCTACACCTTC. This gives the protein CASRRDRGSLDGYTF.

The V gene is TRBV9, the J gene TRBJ2-4; 7 nucleotides align to TRBD1. J gave up 9 bases and V 4 bases, and 4 bases lay outside the gene matches. The germline gives CDR1 SGDLS, CDR2 YYNGEE. There are 12 residues in the CDR3. The CDR3 nucleotides read TGTGCCAGCAGCCCTCCAGGGGGCATTCAGTACTTC. Protein sequence: CASSPPGGIQYF.

The chain employs TRBV7-8 and TRBJ1-5; 10 bases match TRBD1. CDR1 is SGHVS, CDR2 FQNEAQ, per germline. This CDR3 has 15 residues. With V trimmed by 0 bases and J by 4 bases, 0 bases remained unmatched. The CDR3 spells CASSLADRGNQPQHF. CDR3 coding DNA: TGTGCCAGCAGCTTAGCGGACAGGGGGAATCAGCCCCAGCATTTT.

The V gene is TRBV13, the J gene TRBJ1-5, with TRBD1 identical over 7 bases. The V segment lost 0 bases and the J segment 3 bases; nucleotides outside the gene matches: 11. Germline V gene sequence: CDR1 PRHDT, CDR2 FYEKMQ (reference sequence). The CDR3 runs to 18 residues. The CDR3, as DNA: TGTGCCAGCAGCTTAGGAAATGGCGGACAGGATGCCAATCAGCCCCAGCATTTT. This gives the protein CASSLGNGGQDANQPQHF.

The chain carries TRBV5-1 and TRBJ2-3; 7 bases align to TRBD1. V dropped 4 bases and J dropped 0; count of bases not matched to a gene: 5. Per the germline V gene, CDR1 is SGHRS and CDR2 is YFSETQ. This CDR3 comprises 15 residues. The chain's CDR3 is CASSTGDSSTDTQYF. The CDR3 DNA reads TGCGCCAGCAGCACAGGGGACAGCAGCACAGATACGCAGTATTTT.

The V call is TRBV30, the J call TRBJ1-2; D not resolved. This CDR3 has 14 residues. Germline values: CDR1 GTSNPN, CDR2 SVGIG (reference sequence). V was pared by 0 bases and J by 8 bases, with 16 bases between. CDR3 in amino acids: CAWSVLGSGIGYTF. The DNA of the CDR3 is TGTGCCTGGAGTGTACTAGGTTCTGGGATAGGCTACACCTTC.

The gene calls are TRBV7-3 and TRBJ2-3; TRBD2 matches at 8 bases. V shed 5 bases and J 2 bases; nucleotides not matched to a gene: 9. CDR3 length: 16 residues. Germline CDR1 is SGHTA and CDR2 is FQGTGA. CDR3 nucleotide sequence: TGTGCCAGCAGCCCTCCCGGCGGGGGGACCACAGATACGCAGTATTTT. As protein: CASSPPGGGTTDTQYF.

The J gene is TRBJ1-6, the V gene TRBV14; 9 positions agree with TRBD1. The CDR3 has 16 amino acids. The V gene end was trimmed by 11 bases and the J gene end by 0 bases; junction bases not matched to a gene: 8. CDR1 SGHDN and CDR2 FVKESK come from the germline V gene. CDR3 loop: CALDRGVGSYNSPLHF. The CDR3 coding sequence is TGTGCCTTGGACAGGGGCGTCGGCTCCTATAATTCACCCCTCCACTTT.

This chain links TRBV18 with TRBJ2-7, with TRBD2 as a possible D gene (5 bases). The V gene's germline CDR1 is KGHSH and CDR2 LQKENI. CDR3 size: 13 residues. V lost 6 bases and J 4 bases, leaving 13 bases between the germline ends. This CDR3 is CASSPGGVYEQYF. CDR3 bases: TGTGCCAGCTCCCCCGGAGGAGTTTACGAGCAGTACTTC.

The rearrangement links TRBV25-1 to TRBJ1-4; 8 bases are shared with TRBD1. The CDR3 has 15 residues. Germline CDR1 reads MGHDK; CDR2 reads SYGVNS. The V segment lost 5 bases and the J segment 5 bases; nucleotides outside the gene matches: 7. DNA for the CDR3: TGTGCCAGCAGTACCTGGACAGGGAGAAATGAAAAACTGTTTTTT. Residues: CASSTWTGRNEKLFF.

This chain uses TRBV6-1 with TRBJ2-7; D is unresolved. Germline values: CDR1 MNHNS, CDR2 SASEGT. This CDR3 contains 12 residues. The V gene lost 3 bases and the J gene lost 4 bases, with 7 bases spanning the gap. The CDR3 here is CASSELRYEQYF. The CDR3 nucleotides are TGTGCCAGCAGTGAGCTCAGATACGAGCAGTACTTC.

The chain joins TRBV4-1 to TRBJ1-1; D unclear. CDR3 length equals 16 residues. Germline V gene sequence: CDR1 MGHRA, CDR2 YSYEKL. Trimming shortened V by 1 base and J by 2 bases, and 14 bases separated the two germline ends. The DNA of the CDR3 is TGCGCCAGCAGCCAAGTTCGAGGTGGAGGAAACACTGAAGCTTTCTTT. Amino acids: CASSQVRGGGNTEAFF.

This clone was seen a handful of times. This CDR3 reads CASAIDRGVGPQHF. CDR3 nucleotides: TGTGCCAGCGCTATTGACAGGGGAGTGGGGCCCCAGCATTTT. The chain has TRBV5-8 and TRBJ1-5; TRBD1 matches 8 bases. CDR1 is SGHTS and CDR2 is YDEGEE in the germline V gene. This CDR3 has 14 amino acids. V shed 7 bases, J shed 9 bases, and the junction held 12 bases outside the gene matches.

The chain has TRBV4-3 and TRBJ1-1; 8 bases line up with TRBD1. The ends lost 1 base at V and 6 bases at J; junction bases unmatched: 13. This CDR3 is built from 17 residues. In germline, CDR1 is LGHNA, CDR2 YSLEER. For the CDR3, the DNA is TGCGCCAGCAGCCAAGTGGGTCCCCAGGGGGCTCTCGCTGAAGCTTTCTTT. This gives the protein CASSQVGPQGALAEAFF.

CDR3 sequence: CSVRDTEAFF. CDR3 coding DNA: TGCAGCGTTCGGGACACTGAAGCTTTCTTT. The chain links TRBV29-1 to TRBJ1-1; D call uncertain. Per the germline V gene, CDR1 is SQVTM and CDR2 is ANQGSEA. The CDR3 is 10 residues long. V was clipped by 5 bases and J by 3 bases, with 4 bases between them.